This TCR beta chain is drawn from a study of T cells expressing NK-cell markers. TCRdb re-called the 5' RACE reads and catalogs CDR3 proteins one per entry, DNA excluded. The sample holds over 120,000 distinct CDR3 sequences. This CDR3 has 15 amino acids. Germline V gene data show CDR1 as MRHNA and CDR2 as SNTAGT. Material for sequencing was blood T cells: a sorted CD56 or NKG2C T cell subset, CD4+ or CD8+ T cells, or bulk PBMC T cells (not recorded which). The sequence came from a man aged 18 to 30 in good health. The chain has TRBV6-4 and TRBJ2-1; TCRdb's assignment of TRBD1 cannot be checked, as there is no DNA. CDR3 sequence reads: CASSKRQGSYNEQFF.